This entry features one TCR beta chain sequence. This entry comes from a study of CD8 T cells in Susac syndrome. Random hexamers served to reverse transcribe about 0.45 to 1 ug RNA. The authors amplified TCR beta CDR3 across 54 Vbeta and 13 Jbeta using immunoSEQ multiplex PCR. MiXCR, applied by TCRdb to the immunoSEQ multiplex PCR reads, yields one record per CDR3 protein. Among under 550,000 distinct CDR3 sequences listed, approximately 85% were seen once. The CDR3 spans 15 residues. Germline V gene data show CDR1 as SGHVS and CDR2 as FNYEAQ. V lost 4 bases and J lost 4; bases outside the gene matches: 9.

This clonotype originated in a human donor with multiple sclerosis. Sequencing input: CD8+ T cells from PBMCs. The chain has TRBV7-6 and TRBJ2-7; the match to TRBD1 covers 8 bases. This CDR3 reads CASSSGGTGDYEQYF. The DNA for the CDR3 is TGTGCCAGCAGCTCGGGCGGGACAGGTGATTACGAGCAGTACTTC.